This T cell receptor (beta chain) emerged from a study of T cells in localized non-small cell lung cancer. General observations from the study: Multi-region tumor sequencing was not done, so intratumor heterogeneity could not be excluded.

TCRdb keeps only in-frame clones here, not all; method: immunoSEQ multiplex PCR. The sample lists approximately 35,000 clones; about 90% were seen once. On this clone: What it recognizes is unknown.

The CDR3 length is 13 residues. Germline CDR1 and CDR2: SQVTM and ANQGSEA. V was pared by 8 bases and J by 1 base, with 5 bases of the junction left unmatched. The sequences come from peripheral blood, collected before any cancer treatment. The chain employs TRBV29-1 and TRBJ2-3; 8 bases agree with TRBD2. The source of this sequence is an older female donor with stage I lung adenocarcinoma. In DNA form, the CDR3 reads TGCAGCTCCGGGAGGGGAGGCACAGATACGCAGTATTTT. Translation: CSSGRGGTDTQYF.